The following is a TCR beta chain sequence with its context. Per the authors' pipeline: Scientists estimated how many nucleated cells there were by amplifying reference gene primers. The assay was immunoSEQ multiplex PCR, and TCRdb's table has in-frame clones only and misses some. D and trimming were read from the DNA, whereas the V and J calls and clone size are those reported in that table. The table has around 99,000 clones, approximately 87% seen once. This sample was taken from a study of blood T cell repertoires in COVID-19. On the study more broadly: The United States, Italy and Spain supplied acute and convalescent COVID-19 samples. In each case, the material was cDNA or gDNA derived from T cells, B-cell-depleted T cells, or PBMCs.

V dropped 7 bases and J dropped 0; count of bases not matched to a gene: 2. The CDR3 has 13 residues. The germline gives CDR1 MDHEN, CDR2 SYDVKM. The sequence was collected from a woman aged 55-70 years with acute or convalescent COVID-19. The rearrangement joins TRBV28 to TRBJ1-1; 7 nucleotides align to TRBD1. The sample was peripheral blood. The CDR3 DNA follows: TGTGCCAGCAAGGGGACAGTGAACACTGAAGCTTTCTTT. This translates into CASKGTVNTEAFF.